This note documents a single TCR beta chain sequence. These data are taken from a study of blood T cell repertoires in COVID-19. Study context: From T cells, B-cell-depleted T cells, or PBMCs came the material, which was cDNA or gDNA.

The junction had 13 bases not matched to a gene; V was cut back by 6 bases and J by 10 bases. Germline V lookup: CDR1 SNHLY, CDR2 FYNNEI. This CDR3 is 14 amino acids long. Sequenced by immunoSEQ multiplex PCR; TCRdb stores in-frame clones only, minus some. The data show under 200,000 clones, with roughly 85% seen just once and roughly 4.5% held by the top ten. The V and J genes are TRBV2 and TRBJ1-1, with 8 bases fitting TRBD1. This receptor was taken from an elderly woman with acute or convalescent COVID-19. Input material: peripheral blood. This CDR3 is CASSERQGRIRAFF. DNA of the CDR3: TGTGCCAGCAGCGAACGACAGGGGAGGATAAGAGCTTTCTTT.